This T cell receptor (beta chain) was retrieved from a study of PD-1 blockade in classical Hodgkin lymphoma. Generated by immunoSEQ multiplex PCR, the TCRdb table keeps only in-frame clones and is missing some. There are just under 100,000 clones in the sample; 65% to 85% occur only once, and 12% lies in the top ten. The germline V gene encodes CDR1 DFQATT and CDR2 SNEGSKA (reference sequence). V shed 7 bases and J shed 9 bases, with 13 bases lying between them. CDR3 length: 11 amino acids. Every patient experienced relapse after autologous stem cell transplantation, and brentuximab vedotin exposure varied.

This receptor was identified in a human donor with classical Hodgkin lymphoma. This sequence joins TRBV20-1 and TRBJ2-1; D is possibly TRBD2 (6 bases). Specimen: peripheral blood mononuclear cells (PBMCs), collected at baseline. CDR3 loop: CSVEGVSEQFF. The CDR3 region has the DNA TGCAGTGTGGAGGGAGTCTCTGAGCAGTTCTTC.